One T cell receptor (beta chain) is described in this entry. The entry originates in a study of blood T cell repertoires in COVID-19. Study-wide context: COVID-19 samples collected from the United States, Italy and Spain covered acute and convalescent phases. T cells, B-cell-depleted T cells, or PBMCs provided the cDNA or gDNA that served as material.

The CDR3 runs 13 residues. Germline V lookup: CDR1 GTSNPN, CDR2 SVGIG (reference sequence). Between the trimmed V and J ends, which lost 5 bases and 2 bases, there was a span of 12 bases. Produced via immunoSEQ multiplex PCR; TCRdb's table is partial and in-frame only. The sample shows roughly 240,000 clones, more than 75% of them seen only once. J is TRBJ2-5 and V is TRBV30, with a tentative D call TRBD2 (5 bases). The sample consisted of peripheral blood. This receptor was obtained from a woman under 40 who had recovered from COVID-19. CDR3 DNA sequence: TGTGCCTGGTCAAGGACTGATCAAGAGACCCAGTACTTC. Residues: CAWSRTDQETQYF. Full variable domain (remainder filled in from reference TRBV30 and TRBJ2-5): SQTIHQWPATLVQPVGSPLSLECTVEGTSNPNLYWYRQAAGRGLQLLFYSVGIGQISSEVPQNLSASRPQDRQFILSSKKLLLSDSGFYLCAWSRTDQETQYFGPGTRLLVL.